What follows are 23 T cell receptor beta chains derived from one specimen sequenced in a study of T cell responses to AZD1222 COVID-19 vaccine. Clones were sequenced by immunoSEQ multiplex PCR, and TCRdb holds only the in-frame ones, with some missing. Seen here are over 95,000 clones, about 89% observed once, and the top ten hold 6.5% to 8.5%. The source material was peripheral blood, sampled 28 days after the second AZD1222 dose. The source of these receptors is an adult who received the AZD1222 COVID-19 vaccine.

This rearrangement joins TRBV6-2 or TRBV6-3 to TRBJ1-5; perhaps TRBD1 as D (6 bases). V lost 6 bases to trimming and J lost 11 bases, with 20 bases between them. This CDR3 contains 14 residues. Germline loops: CDR1 MNHEY, CDR2 SVGEGT. This chain's CDR3 is CASSLLSGGPAQHF. The CDR3 DNA reads as TGTGCCAGCAGCCTACTCTCGGGGGGCCCGGCCCAGCATTTT.

The V call is TRBV5-1, the J call TRBJ2-7, with 8 positions matching TRBD2. The V gene end was trimmed by 5 bases and the J gene end by 4 bases; junction bases not matched to a gene: 17. Germline V CDR1 and CDR2: SGHRS, YFSETQ. CDR3 size: 17 residues. CDR3 amino acids: CASRKAAGAIVSYEQYF. CDR3 in DNA: TGCGCCAGCAGGAAGGCAGCGGGAGCCATAGTTTCGTACGAGCAGTACTTC.

About this clone itself: Other DNA sequences within the sample encode an identical CDR3. This sequence joins TRBV6-1 and TRBJ2-3; 10 bases fit TRBD2. Unmatched junction bases numbered 2, after V lost 3 bases and J lost 2 bases. Germline loops: CDR1 MNHNS, CDR2 SASEGT. CDR3 length: 15 residues. Here the CDR3 DNA reads TGTGCCAGCAGTGAGCTAGCGGGAGCCACAGATACGCAGTATTTT. Residues: CASSELAGATDTQYF.

The rearrangement links TRBV19 to TRBJ1-2; possible D gene TRBD1, 6 bases. CDR1 and CDR2 (germline): LNHDA, SQIVND (reference sequence). The length of the CDR3 is 15 residues. V shed 5 bases and J shed 4 bases, with 17 bases lying between them. CDR3 sequence reads: CASSPRTANSYGYTF. In DNA form, the CDR3 reads TGTGCCAGTAGTCCCCGGACAGCCAACTCCTATGGCTACACCTTC. The variable domain in full, completed from reference TRBV19 and TRBJ1-2, reads DGGITQSPKYLFRKEGQNVTLSCEQNLNHDAMYWYRQDPGQGLRLIYYSQIVNDFQKGDIAEGYSVSREKKESFPLTVTSAQKNPTAFYLCASSPRTANSYGYTFGSGTRLTVV.

The CDR3 sequence is CASTAGEKLFF. The CDR3 nucleotides are TGTGCCAGCACTGCAGGAGAAAAACTGTTTTTT. The chain is built from TRBV7-8 and TRBJ1-4; D not resolved. CDR1 is SGHVS and CDR2 is FQNEAQ in the germline V gene. V lost 7 bases and J 8 bases, leaving 8 bases between the germline ends. The CDR3 covers 11 residues.

The CDR3 nucleotides are TGTGCCAGCAGTACCCTAGGGGGGCAGTACTTC. Translating it yields CASSTLGGQYF. The rearrangement joins TRBV6-5 to TRBJ2-7; D is possibly TRBD1 (6 bases). V lost 5 bases to trimming and J lost 9 bases, with 11 bases between them. This CDR3 spans 11 amino acids. The germline CDR1 and CDR2 sequences are MNHEY and SVGAGI.

This chain links TRBV7-9 with TRBJ1-2; 9 nucleotides align to TRBD1. V trimming: 5 bases; J trimming: 6 bases; junction bases outside the gene matches: 4. The CDR3 consists of 13 residues. CDR1 is SEHNR and CDR2 is FQNEAQ in the germline V gene (reference sequence). The chain's CDR3 is CASSIRDRDGYTF. The CDR3 coding sequence is TGTGCCAGCAGCATCCGGGACAGGGATGGCTACACCTTC.

The chain couples TRBV27 to TRBJ2-7; D is perhaps TRBD2 (5 bases). The V gene lost 3 bases and the J gene lost 2 bases, with 8 bases spanning the gap. From germline, CDR1 is MNHEY and CDR2 SMNVEV (reference sequence). This CDR3 spans 13 amino acids. The CDR3 DNA reads TGTGCCAGCAGTTTGAGGGTGGCCTACGAGCAGTACTTC. Its protein product is CASSLRVAYEQYF.

The J gene is TRBJ1-3, the V gene TRBV28; possibly TRBD1 for D (5 bases). The CDR3 runs to 11 residues. V was trimmed by 8 bases and J by 13 bases, leaving 15 bases between them. Germline CDR1 and CDR2: MDHEN and SYDVKM. The CDR3 sequence: CASGDRDSIYF. The CDR3 coding sequence is TGTGCCAGCGGGGACCGGGACTCGATATATTTT. The full variable domain, with the rest looked up from reference TRBV28 and TRBJ1-3, is DVKVTQSSRYLVKRTGEKVFLECVQDMDHENMFWYRQDPGLGLRLIYFSYDVKMKEKGDIPEGYSVSREKKERFSLILESASTNQTSMYLCASGDRDSIYFGEGSWLTVV.

The chain has TRBV6-5 and TRBJ2-5; D not resolved. Germline CDR1 and CDR2: MNHEY and SVGAGI. V was clipped by 6 bases and J by 4 bases, with 9 bases between them. CDR3 size: 12 residues. The CDR3 loop is CASSPARETQYF. The CDR3 nucleotides are TGTGCCAGCAGCCCAGCCCGAGAGACCCAGTACTTC.

This clone is a singleton in its sample. The genes are TRBV5-1 and TRBJ1-1, with a weak D call TRBD1 (6 bases). The CDR3 has 14 amino acids. Looked up from germline, CDR1 is SGHRS and CDR2 is YFSETQ. V lost 5 bases, J lost 4 bases, and 15 bases lay in between. CDR3 coding DNA: TGCGCCAGCAGTTACCGCGGGGGCTCCACTGAAGCTTTCTTT. This sequence encodes CASSYRGGSTEAFF.

This clone appeared a few times. The chain joins TRBV19 to TRBJ2-2; D ambiguous. The germline V gene has CDR1 LNHDA and CDR2 SQIVND (reference sequence). Trimming pared 6 bases from V and 6 bases from J, leaving 14 bases between. The CDR3 has 14 amino acids. The CDR3 sequence: CASSLLWGAGELFF. In DNA form, the CDR3 reads TGTGCCAGTAGCCTATTGTGGGGTGCCGGGGAGCTGTTTTTT.

The V gene is TRBV12-3 or TRBV12-4, the J gene TRBJ1-5; D is uncertain. The CDR3 is made up of 13 amino acids. V lost 1 base to trimming and J lost 3 bases, with 4 bases between them. The CDR3, as DNA: TGTGCCAGCAGTTTAGGGGACAATCAGCCCCAGCATTTT. It translates to CASSLGDNQPQHF.

V and J are TRBV6-1 and TRBJ1-2, with TRBD1 matching over 8 bases. CDR3 length equals 15 residues. Trimming cost V 3 bases and J 7 bases; bases outside gene matches: 10. Germline values: CDR1 MNHNS, CDR2 SASEGT. In DNA, the CDR3 is TGTGCCAGCAGTGAGGGAACAGGGGGGTTTTTTGGCTACACCTTC. Its translation: CASSEGTGGFFGYTF.

The chain carries TRBV28 and TRBJ2-3, with TRBD2 as a possible D gene (5 bases). V was shortened by 3 bases and J by 0 bases, with 19 bases between the two germline ends. CDR1 MDHEN and CDR2 SYDVKM come from the germline V gene. The CDR3 consists of 18 residues. The CDR3 loop is CASSLGGGLYTSTDTQYF. DNA for the CDR3: TGTGCCAGCAGTTTGGGCGGAGGCTTATATACTAGCACAGATACGCAGTATTTT.

The CDR3 loop reads CASSFRGGTEAFF. The CDR3 nucleotides read TGCGCCAGCAGCTTCAGGGGGGGGACTGAAGCTTTCTTT. The chain combines TRBV5-1 with TRBJ1-1, with TRBD1 matching over 7 bases. V was pared by 2 bases and J by 5 bases, with 3 bases of the junction left unmatched. The V gene's germline CDR1 is SGHRS and CDR2 YFSETQ. This CDR3 region has 13 residues.

For the CDR3, the DNA is TGCAGTGCGGCCGCGGGGGAGACCCAGTACTTC. The encoded protein is CSAAAGETQYF. This sequence joins TRBV20-1 and TRBJ2-5; D may be TRBD2 (6 bases). This CDR3 is 11 amino acids long. The V gene's germline CDR1 is DFQATT and CDR2 SNEGSKA (reference sequence). V lost 6 bases and J lost 5, with 10 bases in between.

The rearrangement uses TRBV3-1 (or the pseudogene TRBV3-2) and TRBJ2-3; D is possibly TRBD2 (6 bases). Germline CDR1 reads LGHDT; CDR2 reads YNNKEL (reference sequence). The ends were cut back, 4 bases at V and 0 bases at J, with 8 bases in the middle. This CDR3 comprises 14 residues. CDR3 nucleotide sequence: TGTGCCAGCAGCCTGGGGACTAGCACAGATACGCAGTATTTT. Protein sequence: CASSLGTSTDTQYF.

V gene TRBV29-1 combines with J gene TRBJ1-3; 9 bases agree with TRBD1. CDR3 length: 16 residues. The trim removed 2 bases at V and 6 bases at J, leaving 11 bases unmatched. Germline V gene data show CDR1 as SQVTM and CDR2 as ANQGSEA. The CDR3 loop is CSVETLYRGRINTIYF. Written as DNA, the CDR3 is TGCAGCGTTGAAACCTTATACAGGGGGCGGATAAACACCATATATTTT.

This clone was counted a few times. The V and J genes are TRBV7-2 and TRBJ2-3; 14 positions match TRBD2. V shed 5 bases, J shed 5 bases, and the junction held 9 bases outside the gene matches. This CDR3 has 17 amino acids. Germline lookup yields CDR1 SGHTA and CDR2 FQGNSA. CDR3 DNA: TGTGCCAGCAGCCTCTCGGGACTAGCGGGAGTTAGAGATACGCAGTATTTT. Residues: CASSLSGLAGVRDTQYF.

The chain recombines TRBV28 with TRBJ2-7; D possibly corresponds to TRBD1 (6 bases). From germline, CDR1 is MDHEN and CDR2 SYDVKM. CDR3 length: 14 amino acids. V lost 6 bases and J 3 bases, leaving 15 bases between the germline ends. As DNA, the CDR3 is TGTGCCAGCAGCTCCCTAGGACAGCGCTACGAGCAGTACTTC. Its translation: CASSSLGQRYEQYF.

The gene calls are TRBV2 and TRBJ2-1; possibly TRBD2 for D (6 bases). Trimming took off 4 bases at V and 14 bases at J, with 12 bases between the two ends. The CDR3 sequence is 11 residues long. The germline V gene has CDR1 SNHLY and CDR2 FYNNEI. The CDR3: CASSVGLPEFF. The CDR3, as DNA: TGTGCCAGCAGTGTGGGACTGCCTGAGTTCTTC.

J is TRBJ2-2 and V is TRBV7-9, with D tentatively TRBD1 (7 bases). The V gene lost 6 bases and the J gene lost 3 bases, with 20 bases spanning the gap. The germline gives CDR1 SEHNR, CDR2 FQNEAQ (reference sequence). This CDR3 contains 17 residues. Here the CDR3 DNA reads TGTGCCAGCAGATACAAATTCAGGGGGGAGGACACCGGGGAGCTGTTTTTT. This gives the protein CASRYKFRGEDTGELFF.